The present entry profiles one TCR beta chain with its context. The CDR3 totals 13 residues. Germline loops: CDR1 LNHDA, CDR2 SQIVND (reference sequence). Deletions cut 4 bases from V and 1 base from J, with 7 bases between. Sequencing was performed with immunoSEQ multiplex PCR; in TCRdb, only in-frame clones are kept and a portion is missing. The sample lists approximately 26,000 clones, approximately 81% seen once, with 9.5% to 10% in the top ten. This record belongs to a study of T cells in localized non-small cell lung cancer. The origin of this receptor is a man between 40 and 70 years old with stage III squamous cell lung carcinoma. The sequences come from peripheral blood, collected before any cancer treatment. V is TRBV19 and J is TRBJ1-1; D unclear. The CDR3 reads CASSTTPNTEAFF. CDR3 DNA sequence: TGTGCCAGTAGTACGACACCGAACACTGAAGCTTTCTTT.